Following are 8 T cell receptor beta chains from one sample sequenced in a study of blood T cell repertoires in COVID-19. The repertoire was sequenced with immunoSEQ multiplex PCR; TCRdb's copy has only in-frame clones and lacks some. The data hold 70,000 to 90,000 clones, with 65% to 85% observed a single time. Sequencing used peripheral blood. The receptors come from a woman aged 60 to 75 with acute or convalescent COVID-19.

The chain recombines TRBV6-2 or TRBV6-3 with TRBJ1-2, with a possible D match to TRBD1 (5 bases). From germline, CDR1 is MNHEY and CDR2 SVGEGT. V was clipped by 0 bases and J by 4 bases, with 12 bases between them. The CDR3 covers 15 residues. The CDR3 region is CASSYSQEGIYGYTF. CDR3 DNA sequence: TGTGCCAGCAGTTACTCTCAGGAGGGGATCTATGGCTACACCTTC.

J is TRBJ2-1 and V is TRBV19; 12 bases map to TRBD2. The CDR3 has 14 amino acids. The germline CDR1 and CDR2 sequences are LNHDA and SQIVND (reference sequence). The V and J ends lost 10 bases and 4 bases, in that order; junction bases with no gene match: 5. The CDR3 DNA reads as TGTGCCACCGAGACTAGCGGGGGTTACAATGAGCAGTTCTTC. This encodes CATETSGGYNEQFF.

This clone was detected many times. The rearrangement uses TRBV6-1 and TRBJ1-2; maybe TRBD1 (5 bases). V was shortened by 3 bases and J by 0 bases, with 14 bases between the two germline ends. CDR3 length: 16 residues. The V gene's germline CDR1 is MNHNS and CDR2 SASEGT. CDR3 in amino acids: CASSDSRQPANYGYTF. CDR3 coding DNA: TGTGCCAGCAGTGATTCTAGACAGCCGGCTAACTATGGCTACACCTTC.

This clone came up a few times. This chain connects TRBV15 to TRBJ1-1; TRBD1 is a possible D gene (6 bases). The CDR3 length is 15 residues. V was cut by 1 base and J by 5 bases, with 14 bases left in between. In germline, CDR1 is LNHNV, CDR2 YYDKDF (reference sequence). The CDR3 nucleotides are TGTGCCACCAGCAGAGGTGGGGGGGCGCGGACTGAAGCTTTCTTT. Translated: CATSRGGGARTEAFF.

The chain is built from TRBV10-1 and TRBJ2-7, with D unresolved. Per germline, CDR1 WNHNN and CDR2 SYGVQD (reference sequence). CDR3 size: 17 residues. The CDR3 loop reads CASSESGRSFSRGEQCV. CDR3 sequence (DNA): TGCGCCAGCAGTGAGTCCGGCCGGAGCTTTAGTCGTGGCGAGCAGTGCGTC.

In DNA form, the CDR3 reads TGTGCCAGCAGCTTGGGGCAACGCAATCAGCCCCAGCATTTT. Amino acid sequence: CASSLGQRNQPQHF. The chain employs TRBV5-6 and TRBJ1-5; no firm D call. In germline, CDR1 is SGHDT, CDR2 YYEEEE. The CDR3 runs 14 residues. V shed 0 bases and J shed 2 bases, with 6 bases lying between them.

The chain employs TRBV6-6 and TRBJ1-2; no reliable D call. This CDR3 is 14 amino acids long. V was clipped by 4 bases and J by 6 bases, with 15 bases between them. CDR1 is MNHNY and CDR2 is SVGAGI in the germline V gene (reference sequence). DNA for the CDR3: TGTGCCAGCAGTTCTGCGGGCCGGGAGGATGGCTACACCTTC. Translating it yields CASSSAGREDGYTF.

CDR3: CASRDSDTEAFF. CDR3 DNA: TGTGCCAGCCGCGATTCGGACACTGAAGCTTTCTTT. J is TRBJ1-1 and V is TRBV5-4; D remains ambiguous. V shed 7 bases and J shed 3 bases, with 10 bases lying between them. The CDR3 is made up of 12 amino acids. Germline lookup yields CDR1 SGHNT and CDR2 YYREEE (reference sequence).